A selection of T cell receptor beta chains follows, all from one sample in a study of cytomegalovirus exposure and HLA in healthy donors. TCRdb's table, derived via immunoSEQ multiplex PCR, lists solely in-frame clones and lacks some. The sample shows over 150,000 clones, 86% of them seen only once. Sample: PBMCs. Every receptor here comes from a woman aged 25-40 years in good health and CMV-seronegative. The CDR3 runs from the conserved cysteine through the conserved F or W. A D gene is named only where the DNA matches it firmly. Expanded clones get a size class; other rows say once, few or many, or leave the size out.

v_call	j_call	clone_size	d_call	cdr3_aa	cdr3_nt
TRBV27	TRBJ2-1	-	-	CASRLTQTSYNEQFF	TGTGCCAGCCGATTAACACAAACCTCCTACAATGAGCAGTTCTTC
TRBV4-3	TRBJ2-2	-	TRBD1	CASSQTGTGSLFGELFF	TGCGCCAGCAGCCAAACAGGGACAGGGAGTTTATTCGGGGAGCTGTTTTTT
TRBV6-6	TRBJ2-5	-	TRBD1	CASSNWDREGETQYF	TGTGCCAGCAGTAACTGGGACAGGGAAGGGGAGACCCAGTACTTC
TRBV6-6	TRBJ1-5	few	TRBD1	CASSSEGTGRQPQHF	TGTGCCAGCAGTTCCGAAGGGACAGGGCGGCAGCCCCAGCATTTT
TRBV5-6	TRBJ2-5	-	-	CASSLGREETQYF	TGTGCCAGCAGCTTGGGGAGGGAAGAGACCCAGTACTTC
TRBV19	TRBJ1-5	once	-	CASSRPRDISNQPQHF	TGTGCCAGTAGTAGACCCCGGGACATAAGCAATCAGCCCCAGCATTTT
TRBV11-1	TRBJ1-2	few	-	CASSLDRDLAGYTF	TGTGCCAGCAGCTTAGACCGGGACTTGGCCGGCTACACCTTC
TRBV28	TRBJ1-5	-	-	CASSLEVQPQHF	TGTGCCAGCAGTTTAGAGGTTCAGCCCCAGCATTTT
TRBV20-1	TRBJ1-1	-	-	CSAREGQEAFF	TGCAGTGCTAGGGAGGGGCAGGAAGCTTTCTTT
TRBV11-3	TRBJ2-2	-	TRBD1	CASSWDRGDTGELFF	TGTGCCAGCAGCTGGGACAGGGGGGACACCGGGGAGCTGTTTTTT
TRBV7-7	TRBJ2-2	few	-	CASSLSETGELFF	TGTGCCAGCAGCTTATCGGAGACCGGGGAGCTGTTTTTT
TRBV5-1	TRBJ2-2	few	TRBD1	CASSPGDRLNRELFF	TGCGCCAGCAGCCCTGGGGACAGACTCAACCGGGAGCTGTTTTTT